These T cell receptor beta chains were read from a single sample in a study of T cell repertoires in cytomegalovirus infection. TCRdb re-derived calls from the reads in MiXCR, one entry per CDR3 protein. The sample has around 200,000 distinct CDR3 sequences, 17% seen once. What was sequenced was CD8+ T cells from PBMCs. The receptors shown here come from a human donor in good health (CMV status not recorded). Some clones in this sample may be carry-over from other donors' samples. Each CDR3 is given with its conserved first and last residue. A D gene is named only where the DNA matches it firmly. Not every row has a clone size; where given, it reads once, few, many or a size class.

DNA: TGTGCCACCGGGGGACCTGAAGCTTTCTTT; CDR3: CATGGPEAFF; D: .; V: TRBV10-3; size: .; J: TRBJ1-1
DNA: TGCGCCAGCAGCCCCGTAGCAGGGGAGGATGAGACCCAGTACTTC; CDR3: CASSPVAGEDETQYF; D: .; V: TRBV4-1; size: .; J: TRBJ2-5
DNA: TGTGCCAGCAGTTACGATGCACGGGAAGCGAACACTGAAGCTTTCTTT; CDR3: CASSYDAREANTEAFF; D: .; V: TRBV6-2/TRBV6-3; size: few; J: TRBJ1-1
DNA: TGTGCCAGCACCCTCAAGCGTGGGCTCGGGGCCAACGTCCTGACTTTC; CDR3: CASTLKRGLGANVLTF; D: .; V: TRBV27; size: few; J: TRBJ2-6
DNA: TGCGCCAGCAGCCAAGACCTGTCGAACACTGAAGCTTTCTTT; CDR3: CASSQDLSNTEAFF; D: .; V: TRBV5-1; size: .; J: TRBJ1-1
DNA: TGTGCCAGCAGCTCCTCCGGGACAGGGGCCGACGAGCAGTACTTC; CDR3: CASSSSGTGADEQYF; D: TRBD1; V: TRBV7-9; size: .; J: TRBJ2-7
DNA: TGTGCCAGCAGCTTAGCGCCAGCGAGAAACAATGAGCAGTTCTTC; CDR3: CASSLAPARNNEQFF; D: .; V: TRBV7-9; size: .; J: TRBJ2-1
DNA: TGTGCCAGCAGCCCCAGGCCCGCCTACGAGCAGTACTTC; CDR3: CASSPRPAYEQYF; D: .; V: TRBV7-6; size: many; J: TRBJ2-7
DNA: TGTGCCAGCAGTTTAGGCCCCCTACTGGGTGAAAAACTGTTTTTT; CDR3: CASSLGPLLGEKLFF; D: .; V: TRBV28; size: few; J: TRBJ1-4
DNA: TGTGTCAGCAGTTGGACGGGGAACACTGAAGCTTTCTTT; CDR3: CVSSWTGNTEAFF; D: .; V: TRBV12-3/TRBV12-4; size: .; J: TRBJ1-1
DNA: TGTGCCAGCATTCAAAGGGGCGGGGGGGCCCCCGGGGAGCTGTTTTTT; CDR3: CASIQRGGGAPGELFF; D: TRBD2; V: TRBV27; size: few; J: TRBJ2-2
DNA: TGTGCCAGCAGTTACTCGAGGTTCCGGAGAAGCACAGATACGCAGTATTTT; CDR3: CASSYSRFRRSTDTQYF; D: .; V: TRBV6-6; size: few; J: TRBJ2-3
DNA: TGTGCCAGCAGCTCAAGGGATACGCAGTATTTT; CDR3: CASSSRDTQYF; D: .; V: TRBV11-2; size: many; J: TRBJ2-3
DNA: TGCAGTGCTAAGGGGTTTGACACCGGGGAGCTGTTTTTT; CDR3: CSAKGFDTGELFF; D: .; V: TRBV20-1; size: .; J: TRBJ2-2
DNA: TGTGCCAGCGAACCGGGGGGGCCGGAGACCCAGTACTTC; CDR3: CASEPGGPETQYF; D: TRBD2; V: TRBV25-1; size: .; J: TRBJ2-5
DNA: TGTGCCAGCAGCTTAGCGATAGAGGTACAGGGGTCTGAAGCTTTCTTT; CDR3: CASSLAIEVQGSEAFF; D: TRBD1; V: TRBV7-6; size: few; J: TRBJ1-1
DNA: TGTGCCAGCAGATACGGACGGCTAGAGCAGTTCTTC; CDR3: CASRYGRLEQFF; D: .; V: TRBV12-3/TRBV12-4; size: few; J: TRBJ2-1
DNA: TGTGCCAGCAGTTTAAGACGGGCCAGGGGGGCCTCCTCTGGAAACACCATATATTTT; CDR3: CASSLRRARGASSGNTIYF; D: TRBD1; V: TRBV28; size: few; J: TRBJ1-3
DNA: TGTGCCAGCAGTTTAAGAACGGGCACCTACGAGCAGTACTTC; CDR3: CASSLRTGTYEQYF; D: .; V: TRBV27; size: .; J: TRBJ2-7
DNA: TGTGCCAGCAGCCTCCTTAGTCCTCGGATCGTTCGGGGCATGAACACTGAAGCTTTCTTT; CDR3: CASSLLSPRIVRGMNTEAFF; D: .; V: TRBV7-2; size: .; J: TRBJ1-1
DNA: TGTGCCAGCAGTTTGCAGGGGGCTGAGAGGATTCAGCCCCAGCATTTT; CDR3: CASSLQGAERIQPQHF; D: TRBD1; V: TRBV27; size: few; J: TRBJ1-5
DNA: TGTGCCACTTATAATCTAAACACCGGGGAGCTGTTTTTT; CDR3: CATYNLNTGELFF; D: .; V: TRBV10-3; size: few; J: TRBJ2-2
DNA: TGTGCCAGCAGCTTAAGGGGGGCGGACCAAGAGACCCAGTACTTC; CDR3: CASSLRGADQETQYF; D: .; V: TRBV7-2; size: many; J: TRBJ2-5
DNA: TGTGCCAGCAGCTTAAGAGGTGACCGCTCCTACAATGAGCAGTTCTTC; CDR3: CASSLRGDRSYNEQFF; D: .; V: TRBV7-9; size: .; J: TRBJ2-1
DNA: TGTGCCACCAGTGAGCCGGGACAGCCGTACGAGCAGTACTTC; CDR3: CATSEPGQPYEQYF; D: TRBD1; V: TRBV24-1; size: few; J: TRBJ2-7
DNA: TGTGCCAGCAGTGACCACTACGAGCAGTACTTC; CDR3: CASSDHYEQYF; D: .; V: TRBV2; size: .; J: TRBJ2-7
DNA: TGCGCCAGCAGCCAAGAAATAATGGGAATAGGCAATCAGCCCCAGCATTTT; CDR3: CASSQEIMGIGNQPQHF; D: .; V: TRBV4-3; size: .; J: TRBJ1-5
DNA: TGCAGTGCTAGACCTAGCGGGGGGCCGAGCTCCTACAATGAGCAGTTCTTC; CDR3: CSARPSGGPSSYNEQFF; D: TRBD2; V: TRBV20-1; size: .; J: TRBJ2-1
DNA: TGCGCCAGCAGCCCCACAGGGACACTGAGAAATGAAAAACTGTTTTTT; CDR3: CASSPTGTLRNEKLFF; D: .; V: TRBV4-3; size: few; J: TRBJ1-4
DNA: TGCAGCGTTGAAGGAGAGGGGAGTGTCTACGAGCAGTACTTC; CDR3: CSVEGEGSVYEQYF; D: .; V: TRBV29-1; size: .; J: TRBJ2-7
DNA: TGTGCCAGCAGTTTGACAGTGGCCTACAATGAGCAGTTCTTC; CDR3: CASSLTVAYNEQFF; D: .; V: TRBV27; size: .; J: TRBJ2-1
DNA: TGTGCCAGCAGCCGCCCGGGGCAAACTGGGGCCAACGTCCTGACTTTC; CDR3: CASSRPGQTGANVLTF; D: .; V: TRBV7-9; size: .; J: TRBJ2-6
DNA: TGTGCCAGCAGTCCAGGGGGGGGTTGGTACGAGCAGTACTTC; CDR3: CASSPGGGWYEQYF; D: .; V: TRBV27; size: .; J: TRBJ2-7
DNA: TGTGCCAGCAGCTTGGACAGACAGGAGGGTATGAACACTGAAGCTTTCTTT; CDR3: CASSLDRQEGMNTEAFF; D: .; V: TRBV7-6; size: .; J: TRBJ1-1
DNA: TGCAGTGCTGCCGGGGGGTTCGGGGAGACCCAGTACTTC; CDR3: CSAAGGFGETQYF; D: TRBD2; V: TRBV20-1; size: .; J: TRBJ2-5
DNA: TGTGCCAGCAGCTTGCCTGAGAGGGACAGGGATCGAGAGACCCAGTACTTC; CDR3: CASSLPERDRDRETQYF; D: TRBD1; V: TRBV7-9; size: .; J: TRBJ2-5
DNA: TGTGCCAGCAGCGTCGGGGATGTGAACACTGAAGCTTTCTTT; CDR3: CASSVGDVNTEAFF; D: .; V: TRBV9; size: .; J: TRBJ1-1
DNA: TGTGCCAGCAGTCCGGGACTAGCGGACTCCTACGAGCAGTACTTC; CDR3: CASSPGLADSYEQYF; D: TRBD2; V: TRBV6-2/TRBV6-3; size: few; J: TRBJ2-7
DNA: TGTGCCAGCAGCCGTAAATTGACAGATGGCTACACCTTC; CDR3: CASSRKLTDGYTF; D: .; V: TRBV7-2; size: .; J: TRBJ1-2
DNA: TGTGCCAGCACTAATACAGGATTCTCCTACGAGCAGTACTTC; CDR3: CASTNTGFSYEQYF; D: .; V: TRBV12-3/TRBV12-4; size: .; J: TRBJ2-7